The clone carrying this TCR beta chain is medium-sized within its sample. The data derive from a study of OX40 agonist ivuxolimab in advanced cancers. Whole-study context: Anti-PD-1, anti-PD-L1 or anti-CTLA-4 therapy given earlier was allowed, and around 40% had some.

The CDR3 spans 17 residues. Trimming took 2 bases from V and 3 from J; bases not matched to a gene: 6. CDR1 and CDR2 from the germline V gene are MNHNS and SASEGT. Data came from immunoSEQ multiplex PCR; TCRdb stores just in-frame clones and leaves some out. Of approximately 11,000 clones in the sample, around 80% were seen once. The sequence was collected from an adult with an advanced solid tumor such as melanoma, head and neck, liver or kidney cancer. The V gene is TRBV6-1, the J gene TRBJ2-4, with TRBD1 matching over 11 bases. The sample here was CD4+ or CD8+ T cells sorted from blood, taken in a trial of the OX40 agonist ivuxolimab. This CDR3 is CASSESGQGGHKNIQYF. CDR3 sequence (DNA): TGTGCCAGCAGTGAATCGGGACAGGGGGGCCACAAAAACATTCAGTACTTC.